This passage covers 3 T cell receptor beta chains from one sample sequenced in a study of cytomegalovirus exposure and HLA in healthy donors. The PCR made use of 60 Vbeta and 13 Jbeta primers. Data came from immunoSEQ multiplex PCR; TCRdb stores just in-frame clones and leaves some out. The sample includes roughly 290,000 clones, around 90% seen only once; the top ten take roughly 2%. Sequenced sample: PBMCs. Receptor source: a woman younger than 30 in good health and CMV-seronegative.

This clone came up once. This CDR3 is CASSPGAGISGANVLTF. The CDR3 bases are TGTGCCAGCAGCCCTGGAGCCGGGATCTCTGGGGCCAACGTCCTGACTTTC. The chain has TRBV7-3 and TRBJ2-6, with D tentatively TRBD2 (5 bases). The CDR3 loop spans 17 amino acids. Germline lookup yields CDR1 SGHTA and CDR2 FQGTGA. The V end lost 5 bases, the J end lost 0 bases, and 14 bases lay between the germline ends.

In nucleotides, the CDR3 is TGTGCCAGCAGCAGTACTAGCGGCTACAATGAGCAGTTCTTC. Amino acids: CASSSTSGYNEQFF. The rearrangement joins TRBV7-3 to TRBJ2-1, with 8 nucleotides matching TRBD2. The ends lost 5 bases at V and 3 bases at J; junction bases unmatched: 3. The CDR3 spans 14 residues. The germline V gene has CDR1 SGHTA and CDR2 FQGTGA.

The chain uses TRBV7-2 and TRBJ1-2; 8 bases are shared with TRBD1. The CDR3 length is 15 residues. V shed 5 bases, J shed 6 bases, and the junction held 11 bases outside the gene matches. Germline V gene data show CDR1 as SGHTA and CDR2 as FQGNSA. For the CDR3, the DNA is TGTGCCAGCAGCCAGGACAGGGCGGGGGGGGATGGCTACACCTTC. Translation: CASSQDRAGGDGYTF.